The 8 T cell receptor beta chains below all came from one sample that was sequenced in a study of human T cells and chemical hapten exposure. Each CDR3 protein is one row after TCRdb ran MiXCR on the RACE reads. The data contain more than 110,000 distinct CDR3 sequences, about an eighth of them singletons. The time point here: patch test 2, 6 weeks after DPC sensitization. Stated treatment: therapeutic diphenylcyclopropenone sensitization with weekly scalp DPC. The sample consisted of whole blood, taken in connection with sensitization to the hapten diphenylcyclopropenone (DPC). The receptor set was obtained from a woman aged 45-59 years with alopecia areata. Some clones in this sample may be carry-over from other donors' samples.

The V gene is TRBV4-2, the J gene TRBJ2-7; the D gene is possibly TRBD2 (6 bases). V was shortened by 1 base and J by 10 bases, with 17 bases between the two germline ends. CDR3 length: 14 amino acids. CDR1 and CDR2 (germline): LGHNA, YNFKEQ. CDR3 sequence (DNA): TGTGCCAGCAGCCAAGGCAAAGGGACTTCTCCCCAGTACTTC. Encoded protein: CASSQGKGTSPQYF.

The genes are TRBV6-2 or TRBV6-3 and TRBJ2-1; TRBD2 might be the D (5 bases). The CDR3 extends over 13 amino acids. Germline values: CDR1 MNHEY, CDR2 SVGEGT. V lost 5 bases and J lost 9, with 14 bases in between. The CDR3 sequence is CASSLRTVSEQFF. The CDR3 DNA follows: TGTGCCAGCAGTCTTAGGACTGTGAGTGAGCAGTTCTTC.

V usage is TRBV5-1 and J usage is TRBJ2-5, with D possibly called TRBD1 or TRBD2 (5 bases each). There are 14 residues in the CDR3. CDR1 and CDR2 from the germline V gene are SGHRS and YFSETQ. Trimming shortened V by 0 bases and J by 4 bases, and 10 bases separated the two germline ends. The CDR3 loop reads CASSLAAGRETQYF. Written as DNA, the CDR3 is TGCGCCAGCAGCTTGGCAGCAGGGAGAGAGACCCAGTACTTC.

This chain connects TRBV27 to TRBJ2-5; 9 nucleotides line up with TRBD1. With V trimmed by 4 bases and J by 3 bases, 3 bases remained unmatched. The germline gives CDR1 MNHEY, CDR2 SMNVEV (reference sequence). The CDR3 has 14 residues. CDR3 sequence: CASSSWDREETQYF. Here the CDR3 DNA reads TGTGCCAGCAGTTCGTGGGACAGGGAAGAGACCCAGTACTTC.

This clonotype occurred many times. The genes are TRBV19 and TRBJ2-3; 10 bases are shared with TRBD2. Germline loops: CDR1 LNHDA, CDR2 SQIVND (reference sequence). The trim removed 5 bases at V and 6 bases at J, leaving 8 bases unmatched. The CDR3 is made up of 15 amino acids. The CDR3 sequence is CASSSSSGSLDTQYF. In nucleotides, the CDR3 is TGTGCCAGTAGTTCCTCTAGCGGGAGCCTGGATACGCAGTATTTT. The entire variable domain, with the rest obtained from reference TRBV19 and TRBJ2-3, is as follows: DGGITQSPKYLFRKEGQNVTLSCEQNLNHDAMYWYRQDPGQGLRLIYYSQIVNDFQKGDIAEGYSVSREKKESFPLTVTSAQKNPTAFYLCASSSSSGSLDTQYFGPGTRLTVL.

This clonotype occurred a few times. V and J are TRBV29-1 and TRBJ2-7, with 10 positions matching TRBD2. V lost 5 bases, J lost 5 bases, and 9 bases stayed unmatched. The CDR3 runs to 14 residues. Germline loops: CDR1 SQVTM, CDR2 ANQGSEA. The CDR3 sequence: CSVLPASGSHEQYF. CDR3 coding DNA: TGCAGCGTTCTTCCTGCTAGCGGGAGCCACGAGCAGTACTTC.

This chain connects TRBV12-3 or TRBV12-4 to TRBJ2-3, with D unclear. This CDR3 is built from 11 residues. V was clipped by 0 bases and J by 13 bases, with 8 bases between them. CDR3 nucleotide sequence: TGTGCCAGCAGTTTAGCCCCCGTCAAGTATTTT. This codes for CASSLAPVKYF.

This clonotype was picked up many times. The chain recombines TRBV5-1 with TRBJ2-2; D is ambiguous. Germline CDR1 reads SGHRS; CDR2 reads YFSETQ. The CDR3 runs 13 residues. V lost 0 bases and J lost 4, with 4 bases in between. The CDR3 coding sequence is TGCGCCAGCAGCTTGGTGTCCACCGGGGAGCTGTTTTTT. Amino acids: CASSLVSTGELFF.